This T cell receptor beta chain was recovered during a study of shared clonotypes between healthy human individuals. The repertoire was sequenced with immunoSEQ multiplex PCR; TCRdb's copy has only in-frame clones and lacks some. This table has some 1,600,000 clones, roughly 98% appearing once. The CDR3 consists of 18 residues. Germline V gives CDR1 SEHNR, CDR2 FQNEAQ (reference sequence). The V segment lost 5 bases and the J segment 4 bases; nucleotides outside the gene matches: 13. The sequencing input was naive CD4+ T cells sorted from blood. As to subset: CD45RA+ positively selected. V is TRBV7-9 and J is TRBJ2-1; TRBD2 agrees at 11 bases. The sequence was obtained from a man aged 30 to 45 in good health. The CDR3 coding sequence is TGTGCCAGCAGCACGGGACTAGCGGCCGGGGGACCTTACAATGAGCAGTTCTTC. This sequence encodes CASSTGLAAGGPYNEQFF.